This is a list of T cell receptor beta chains from one sample in a study of blood T cell repertoires in COVID-19. Sequencing was performed with immunoSEQ multiplex PCR; in TCRdb, only in-frame clones are kept and a portion is missing. The sample carries roughly 80,000 clones, approximately 80% recorded once. Sequencing was performed on peripheral blood. These receptors all stem from a man between 60 and 75 years old with active or convalescent COVID-19. Each CDR3 is given with its conserved first and last residue. The D gene is left open where the match is weak.

V gene	D gene	J gene	CDR3 DNA	CDR3 protein
TRBV4-1	.	TRBJ1-2	TGCGCCAGCAGCCAAGAAGGGGGCTATGGCTACACCTTC	CASSQEGGYGYTF
TRBV19	.	TRBJ1-5	TGTGCCAGTAGGCCCCAACAGGGAGGCAATCAGCCCCAGCATTTT	CASRPQQGGNQPQHF
TRBV6-6	.	TRBJ1-1	TGTGCCAGCAGTACCCCCGCGGGACGGACTGAAGCTTTCTTT	CASSTPAGRTEAFF
TRBV5-6	TRBD2	TRBJ2-3	TGTGCCAGCAGCCTTATGGCGGGGGGAGAAGATACGCAGTATTTT	CASSLMAGGEDTQYF
TRBV19	TRBD1	TRBJ2-5	TGTGCCAGTAGTCCTGGGACAGGGAGAGAGACCCAGTACTTC	CASSPGTGRETQYF
TRBV23-1	.	TRBJ2-7	TGCGCCAGCAGTCGCCGGAGGGACAGCGCCTACGAGCAGTACTTC	CASSRRRDSAYEQYF
TRBV29-1	.	TRBJ1-2	TGCAGCGCCCATGACGACTCTCGGAATGGCTACACCTTC	CSAHDDSRNGYTF
TRBV29-1	.	TRBJ1-2	TGCAGCGTGCCCTCGGGGGGGGCTAACTATGGCTACACCTTC	CSVPSGGANYGYTF
TRBV5-4	TRBD1	TRBJ2-5	TGTGCCAGCAGCTTTCGGACAGGGACTCAAGAGACCCAGTACTTC	CASSFRTGTQETQYF
TRBV10-3	.	TRBJ1-6	TGTGCCATCAATAAAGGGGCCCCTAATTCACCCCTCCACTTT	CAINKGAPNSPLHF